A single sample gave rise to the 30 T cell receptor beta chains below, sequenced in a study of blood T cells in healthy people across ages. A second PCR of roughly 7 to 11 cycles used a sample-barcoded 5' primer and a J-beta primer mix. Each CDR3 protein gets one entry after TCRdb re-called the 5' RACE reads with MiXCR. In the table there are about 1,600,000 distinct CDR3 sequences, around 39% of which are singletons. Sample: blood. Source of these receptors: a woman aged 18-35 years in good health.

The CDR3 is CASRLILPQHF. In DNA form, the CDR3 reads TGTGCCAGCAGACTAATACTGCCCCAGCATTTT. The gene calls are TRBV27 and TRBJ1-5, with D hard to call. Germline values: CDR1 MNHEY, CDR2 SMNVEV (reference sequence). The CDR3 contains 11 residues. Deletions cut 6 bases from V and 9 bases from J, with 9 bases between.

This sequence joins TRBV6-5 and TRBJ1-1, with D hard to call. The germline V gene encodes CDR1 MNHEY and CDR2 SVGAGI. The CDR3 runs 15 residues. V shed 2 bases and J shed 1 base, with 11 bases lying between them. This chain's CDR3 is CASSYGPRGNTEAFF. The CDR3 coding sequence is TGTGCCAGCAGTTACGGGCCCCGCGGGAACACTGAAGCTTTCTTT.

In this sample, this clonotype turned up a few times. V and J are TRBV4-2 and TRBJ1-2; tentatively, D is TRBD1 (5 bases). Trimming removed 4 bases at V and 5 bases at J, with 14 bases between. Germline CDR1 and CDR2: LGHNA and YNFKEQ. The length of the CDR3 is 14 residues. The CDR3 DNA follows: TGTGCCAGCAGCCCCGATGGCAGGGAGTATGGCTACACCTTC. Encoded protein: CASSPDGREYGYTF.

This sequence joins TRBV29-1 and TRBJ2-7; 8 nucleotides align to TRBD1. Germline CDR1 reads SQVTM; CDR2 reads ANQGSEA. V lost 2 bases and J lost 3; bases outside the gene matches: 6. The CDR3 is made up of 14 amino acids. The CDR3 reads CSVELGQGGYEQYF. The CDR3 DNA is TGCAGCGTTGAACTAGGACAGGGAGGCTACGAGCAGTACTTC.

This clonotype came up a few times. This chain joins TRBV20-1 and TRBJ2-3; D is uncertain. Germline V CDR1 and CDR2: DFQATT, SNEGSKA (reference sequence). Trimming pared 2 bases from V and 4 bases from J, leaving 25 bases between. This CDR3 has 18 residues. CDR3 DNA: TGCAGTGCTAGACCAACGCCGGCACTTACCCGAGAGGCAGATACGCAGTATTTT. Protein product: CSARPTPALTREADTQYF.

This chain uses TRBV9 with TRBJ2-7; weak D call: TRBD2 (5 bases). Trimming stripped 0 bases from V and 7 bases from J, with 17 bases between. Germline V gene lookup returns CDR1 SGDLS and CDR2 YYNGEE. This CDR3 region has 15 residues. The CDR3 reads CASSVGTSIGHEQYF. The CDR3 DNA reads as TGTGCCAGCAGCGTAGGGACTTCCATCGGTCATGAGCAGTACTTC.

This chain connects TRBV2 to TRBJ2-1; D could derive from TRBD1 or TRBD2 (5 bases each). Trimming pared 7 bases from V and 9 bases from J, leaving 16 bases between. Germline loops: CDR1 SNHLY, CDR2 FYNNEI. The CDR3 totals 13 residues. The CDR3 region has the DNA TGTGCCAGCACCCCCGGGACGGGCGGTGAGCAGTTCTTC. Residues: CASTPGTGGEQFF.

There are a few counts of this clonotype. The chain couples TRBV27 to TRBJ1-5; D might be TRBD1 (5 bases). Trimming removed 3 bases at V and 6 bases at J, with 15 bases between. This CDR3 region has 15 residues. The germline V gene encodes CDR1 MNHEY and CDR2 SMNVEV (reference sequence). For the CDR3, the DNA is TGTGCCAGCAGTTTTGTTTCAGGGTTAGGTCAGCCCCAGCATTTT. It codes for CASSFVSGLGQPQHF.

This clonotype was seen only a few times. J is TRBJ2-5 and V is TRBV2; no clear D gene. Germline V gene data show CDR1 as SNHLY and CDR2 as FYNNEI. This CDR3 is 12 amino acids long. V shed 10 bases and J shed 0 bases, with 9 bases lying between them. The CDR3 bases are TGTGCCACCCTCAAAAACCAAGAGACCCAGTACTTC. Translated: CATLKNQETQYF.

The rearrangement links TRBV27 to TRBJ2-3; 10 bases align to TRBD2. Germline lookup yields CDR1 MNHEY and CDR2 SMNVEV (reference sequence). CDR3 size: 15 residues. With 6 bases clipped from V and 6 bases from J, the junction kept 9 bases outside the gene matches. CDR3: CASRINSGGSDTQYF. CDR3 sequence (DNA): TGTGCCAGCAGAATAAATAGCGGGGGGTCCGATACGCAGTATTTT.

The sample holds a few counts of this clonotype. The V call is TRBV6-5, the J call TRBJ2-1; D possibly matches TRBD1 or TRBD2 (6 bases each). Between the trimmed V and J ends, which lost 6 bases and 6 bases, there was a span of 15 bases. Germline CDR1 reads MNHEY; CDR2 reads SVGAGI. CDR3 length: 14 residues. The CDR3 here is CASSRKGGSNEQFF. The CDR3 coding sequence is TGTGCCAGCAGCCGGAAGGGGGGAAGCAATGAGCAGTTCTTC.

This clonotype was observed many times. The rearrangement links TRBV4-2 to TRBJ2-3, with 9 bases lining up with TRBD2. Unmatched junction bases numbered 13, after V lost 1 base and J lost 2 bases. The germline CDR1 and CDR2 sequences are LGHNA and YNFKEQ. The length of the CDR3 is 19 residues. The DNA of the CDR3 is TGTGCCAGCAGCCAAGTATGGGTAGAACTAGCGGGTGTCACAGATACGCAGTATTTT. As protein: CASSQVWVELAGVTDTQYF.

This chain links TRBV29-1 with TRBJ2-7; TRBD1 aligns across 8 bases. Germline V CDR1 and CDR2: SQVTM, ANQGSEA. The CDR3 spans 18 residues. J gave up 6 bases and V 6 bases, and 25 bases lay outside the gene matches. Here the CDR3 reads CSVQRMAGLTTTGGEQYF. Written as DNA, the CDR3 is TGCAGCGTCCAAAGGATGGCAGGTTTAACTACTACAGGGGGCGAGCAGTACTTC.

This clonotype was counted a few times. This chain uses TRBV7-2 with TRBJ2-1; no firm D call. Germline assignment: CDR1 SGHTA and CDR2 FQGNSA. Trimming took off 2 bases at V and 4 bases at J, with 9 bases between the two ends. The CDR3 extends over 14 amino acids. The CDR3 region is CASSLTLEYNEQFF. The CDR3, as DNA: TGTGCCAGCAGCTTAACGCTAGAGTACAATGAGCAGTTCTTC.

The sample holds a few counts of this clonotype. This sequence joins TRBV6-1 and TRBJ2-3; D may be TRBD1 (5 bases). Trimming cost V 0 bases and J 6 bases, with 10 bases left between them. Germline V gives CDR1 MNHNS, CDR2 SASEGT. The CDR3 length is 14 residues. The CDR3 DNA reads TGTGCCAGCAGTGAAGCGGTGGGGCCCGATACGCAGTATTTT. This gives the protein CASSEAVGPDTQYF.

DNA for the CDR3: TGTGCCAGCAGTCATAGGGTGACAGGGGGCACCGGGGAGCTGTTTTTT. Protein: CASSHRVTGGTGELFF. The chain recombines TRBV27 with TRBJ2-2; 9 bases agree with TRBD1. Germline CDR1 reads MNHEY; CDR2 reads SMNVEV (reference sequence). The CDR3 consists of 16 residues. The V segment lost 5 bases and the J segment 4 bases; nucleotides outside the gene matches: 8.

This clonotype was seen more than once but under ten times. V and J are TRBV7-2 and TRBJ1-2; 7 bases line up with TRBD1. The germline gives CDR1 SGHTA, CDR2 FQGNSA. Germline trimming cut 2 bases from V and 2 bases from J; bases unmatched to any gene: 5. This CDR3 has 15 residues. The DNA for the CDR3 is TGTGCCAGCAGCTTAAACGCAGGGGGAAACTATGGCTACACCTTC. It yields the protein CASSLNAGGNYGYTF. The full variable domain, its missing parts supplied by reference TRBV7-2 and TRBJ1-2, is GAGVSQSPSNKVTEKGKDVELRCDPISGHTALYWYRQSLGQGLEFLIYFQGNSAPDKSGLPSDRFSAERTGGSVSTLTIQRTQQEDSAVYLCASSLNAGGNYGYTFGSGTRLTVV.

V usage is TRBV7-3 and J usage is TRBJ1-1; possible D gene TRBD1, 5 bases. Germline assignment: CDR1 SGHTA and CDR2 FQGTGA. Trimming stripped 5 bases from V and 4 bases from J, with 14 bases between. This CDR3 has 14 amino acids. The CDR3 coding sequence is TGTGCCAGCAGCCCAATGGGGGTCGGCACTGAAGCTTTCTTT. Its translation: CASSPMGVGTEAFF.

Comments on this clonotype: A junction boundary mismatches the germline segment, possibly from a read error. This chain links TRBV7-9 with TRBJ2-5, with D possibly being TRBD1 (6 bases). Germline CDR1 is SEHNR and CDR2 is FQNEAQ (reference sequence). CDR3 length equals 15 residues. The CDR3 DNA follows: TGTACCAGCAGCCCATGGGCGGACAGCCAAGAGACCCAGTACTTC. It yields the protein CTSSPWADSQETQYF.

This clonotype has just a few counts. This chain connects TRBV12-3 or TRBV12-4 to TRBJ1-2; D gene unclear. Trimming stripped 4 bases from V and 8 bases from J, with 14 bases between. The CDR3 extends over 13 amino acids. The CDR3 region has the DNA TGTGCCAGCAGTTCGGCCCTAAACGGGGGCTACACCTTC. Protein sequence: CASSSALNGGYTF.

For the CDR3, the DNA is TGTGCCAGTAGGTTCTTCGGTAATGAAAAACTGTTTTTT. It specifies CASRFFGNEKLFF. This chain joins TRBV2 and TRBJ1-4; D ambiguous. The CDR3 has 13 residues. Germline assignment: CDR1 SNHLY and CDR2 FYNNEI. V was cut by 9 bases and J by 4 bases, with 12 bases left in between.

The CDR3 region has the DNA TGCGCCAGCAGCGATGGGGCCTACGTGCAGTACTTC. This codes for CASSDGAYVQYF. The chain carries TRBV4-1 and TRBJ2-5; D might be TRBD1 (5 bases). Germline V CDR1 and CDR2: MGHRA, YSYEKL. The germline V and J ends were trimmed by 5 bases and 11 bases, with 15 bases remaining between them. The CDR3 is 12 amino acids.

Note on this clonotype: The conserved final phenylalanine or tryptophan is absent from the CDR3, which likely points to a read error. The V gene is TRBV28, the J gene TRBJ2-4; 10 bases align to TRBD2. Germline V gives CDR1 MDHEN, CDR2 SYDVKM. The CDR3 is 18 residues long. The V and J ends lost 2 bases and 0 bases, in that order; junction bases with no gene match: 7. CDR3: CASSLSSSGGLAKNIQYL. The CDR3 nucleotides read TGTGCCAGCAGTTTAAGCTCTAGCGGGGGACTAGCCAAAAACATTCAGTACTTA.

In its sample, this clonotype was seen a few times. The chain carries TRBV11-2 and TRBJ2-1; the D gene could be TRBD1 or TRBD2 (6 bases each). This CDR3 has 16 amino acids. Trimming removed 5 bases at V and 0 bases at J, with 14 bases between. Germline V CDR1 and CDR2: SGHAT, FQNNGV. CDR3 sequence reads: CASSPGDFFSYNEQFF. Here the CDR3 DNA reads TGTGCCAGCAGCCCAGGGGACTTTTTCTCCTACAATGAGCAGTTCTTC.

This chain uses TRBV10-3 with TRBJ2-4, with D perhaps matching TRBD1 (5 bases). This CDR3 comprises 16 residues. The germline V gene encodes CDR1 ENHRY and CDR2 SYGVKD. Trimming removed 3 bases at V and 1 base at J, with 13 bases between. The CDR3 sequence is CAISERGRMAKNIQYF. In DNA form, the CDR3 reads TGTGCCATCAGTGAAAGGGGTCGAATGGCCAAAAACATTCAGTACTTC.

This clonotype was observed at least ten times. This chain links TRBV20-1 with TRBJ2-2; 10 bases are shared with TRBD2. This CDR3 is 15 amino acids long. The trim removed 4 bases at V and 0 bases at J, leaving 2 bases unmatched. CDR1 is DFQATT and CDR2 is SNEGSKA in the germline V gene (reference sequence). The CDR3, as DNA: TGCAGTGCTAAAGGGACTAGCGCGAACACCGGGGAGCTGTTTTTT. Amino acids: CSAKGTSANTGELFF.

The V and J genes are TRBV20-1 and TRBJ2-1; D is ambiguous. The assigned J gene may be wrong: the sequence end matches TRBJ2-7 better. Germline V gene sequence: CDR1 DFQATT, CDR2 SNEGSKA (reference sequence). This CDR3 region has 13 residues. The CDR3 DNA follows: TGCAGTGCTAGAGATCCCCGTTACAATGAGCAGTACTTC. It specifies CSARDPRYNEQYF.

The J gene is TRBJ1-2, the V gene TRBV5-1, with D uncertain. The CDR3 sequence is 14 residues long. In germline, CDR1 is SGHRS, CDR2 YFSETQ. Trimming took off 2 bases at V and 2 bases at J, with 10 bases between the two ends. CDR3 region: CASSFMTENYGYTF. CDR3 in DNA: TGCGCCAGCAGCTTCATGACCGAGAACTATGGCTACACCTTC.

The gene calls are TRBV20-1 and TRBJ2-1, with 10 bases identical to TRBD2. This CDR3 has 14 amino acids. The V gene end was trimmed by 7 bases and the J gene end by 7 bases; junction bases not matched to a gene: 10. The germline CDR1 and CDR2 sequences are DFQATT and SNEGSKA (reference sequence). The CDR3 nucleotides are TGCAGTGTTCCAAAGCGGGGGGGCACAAATGAGCAGTTCTTC. Translated: CSVPKRGGTNEQFF.

This clonotype was found a few times. This sequence joins TRBV4-1 and TRBJ2-2, with D possibly being TRBD2 (6 bases). Per germline, CDR1 MGHRA and CDR2 YSYEKL. This CDR3 comprises 14 residues. Trimming cost V 7 bases and J 4 bases, with 13 bases left between them. CDR3 in DNA: TGCGCCAGCACCCGGGACTCGTTCACCGGGGAGCTGTTTTTT. This codes for CASTRDSFTGELFF.